This TCR beta chain was recovered during a study of blood T cell repertoires in COVID-19. The overall study: Acute and convalescent COVID-19 specimens originated in the United States, Italy and Spain.

The J segment lost 3 bases and the V segment lost 5 bases, leaving 7 bases of the junction unmatched. CDR3 length equals 15 residues. The germline gives CDR1 MDHEN, CDR2 SYDVKM. Seattle-derived patients entered the study during active infection and were followed longitudinally. Only one count was recorded for this clone. This table comes from immunoSEQ multiplex PCR, and its TCRdb copy is limited to in-frame clones, with some not included. The repertoire holds hundreds of thousands of clones, with 87% as singletons. This sequence joins TRBV28 and TRBJ1-1; the match to TRBD1 covers 9 bases. This clonotype was sampled from a woman aged 60 to 75 with COVID-19, enrolled during active disease. Sequencing was carried out using peripheral blood. The DNA of the CDR3 is TGTGCCAGCAGTATTGGACAGGGGAAGTACACTGAAGCTTTCTTT. This gives the protein CASSIGQGKYTEAFF.